Below, 5 T cell receptor beta chains from the same sample are listed, as sequenced in a study of a mutant IDH1 vaccine in newly diagnosed glioma. This table comes from immunoSEQ multiplex PCR, and its TCRdb copy is limited to in-frame clones, with some not included. Among over 30,000 clones, around 90% were seen once, and the ten largest hold 4% to 6%. Time point defined: week 47, end of study. Every vaccination contained 300 ug of the mutant IDH1 20-mer peptide and was paired with topical imiquimod. Their target antigens are unknown. The sample consisted of PBMCs, taken from a glioma patient whose treatment included an IDH1 peptide vaccine. All receptors come from a woman between 40 and 55 years old with glioma.

The chain joins TRBV5-1 to TRBJ1-6; TRBD1 aligns across 9 bases. V gave up 4 bases and J gave up 3 bases; unmatched junction bases: 2. The length of the CDR3 is 15 residues. Germline CDR1 is SGHRS and CDR2 is YFSETQ. The DNA of the CDR3 is TGCGCCAGCAGCCTGGGACAGGGCTATAATTCACCCCTCCACTTT. Translating gives CASSLGQGYNSPLHF. Drawing the rest from reference TRBV5-1 and TRBJ1-6, the complete variable domain is KAGVTQTPRYLIKTRGQQVTLSCSPISGHRSVSWYQQTPGQGLQFLFEYFSETQRNKGNFPGRFSGRQFSNSRSEMNVSTLELGDSALYLCASSLGQGYNSPLHFGNGTRLTVT.

This clone was observed a few times. The chain joins TRBV6-6 to TRBJ2-1; no definite D call. The germline V and J ends were trimmed by 0 bases and 0 bases, with 9 bases remaining between them. Germline V CDR1 and CDR2: MNHNY, SVGAGI (reference sequence). The CDR3 runs to 16 residues. CDR3 sequence (DNA): TGTGCCAGCAGTTACTCTCGGCCCCGCTCCTACAATGAGCAGTTCTTC. Translated: CASSYSRPRSYNEQFF.

The V and J genes are TRBV4-1 and TRBJ2-4; TRBD2 agrees at 7 bases. Trimming at V came to 4 bases and at J to 8 bases, leaving 14 bases not matched to a gene. Germline CDR1 MGHRA, CDR2 YSYEKL. The CDR3 is 16 residues long. CDR3: CASSLSGSLNRDIQYF. As DNA, the CDR3 is TGCGCCAGCAGCCTTAGCGGGTCTCTAAACAGAGACATTCAGTACTTC.

The CDR3 region is CASSADRNTGELFF. CDR3 sequence (DNA): TGTGCCAGCAGCGCTGACAGAAACACCGGGGAGCTGTTTTTT. V gene TRBV11-3 combines with J gene TRBJ2-2, with D maybe TRBD1 (5 bases). CDR1 and CDR2 (germline): SGHNT, YENEEA. Between the trimmed V and J ends, which lost 5 bases and 2 bases, there was a span of 9 bases. This CDR3 is built from 14 residues.

This clone is a singleton in its sample. This chain links TRBV9 with TRBJ1-4; TRBD1 might be the D (5 bases). The CDR3 is 22 residues long. V shed 4 bases and J shed 3 bases, with 34 bases lying between them. CDR1 is SGDLS and CDR2 is YYNGEE in the germline V gene. The CDR3 nucleotides read TGTGCCAGCAGCTCGGGGAGGATGAGTGAGGGGTCGGCCTTCGGGGCTAATGAAAAACTGTTTTTT. Translation: CASSSGRMSEGSAFGANEKLFF.